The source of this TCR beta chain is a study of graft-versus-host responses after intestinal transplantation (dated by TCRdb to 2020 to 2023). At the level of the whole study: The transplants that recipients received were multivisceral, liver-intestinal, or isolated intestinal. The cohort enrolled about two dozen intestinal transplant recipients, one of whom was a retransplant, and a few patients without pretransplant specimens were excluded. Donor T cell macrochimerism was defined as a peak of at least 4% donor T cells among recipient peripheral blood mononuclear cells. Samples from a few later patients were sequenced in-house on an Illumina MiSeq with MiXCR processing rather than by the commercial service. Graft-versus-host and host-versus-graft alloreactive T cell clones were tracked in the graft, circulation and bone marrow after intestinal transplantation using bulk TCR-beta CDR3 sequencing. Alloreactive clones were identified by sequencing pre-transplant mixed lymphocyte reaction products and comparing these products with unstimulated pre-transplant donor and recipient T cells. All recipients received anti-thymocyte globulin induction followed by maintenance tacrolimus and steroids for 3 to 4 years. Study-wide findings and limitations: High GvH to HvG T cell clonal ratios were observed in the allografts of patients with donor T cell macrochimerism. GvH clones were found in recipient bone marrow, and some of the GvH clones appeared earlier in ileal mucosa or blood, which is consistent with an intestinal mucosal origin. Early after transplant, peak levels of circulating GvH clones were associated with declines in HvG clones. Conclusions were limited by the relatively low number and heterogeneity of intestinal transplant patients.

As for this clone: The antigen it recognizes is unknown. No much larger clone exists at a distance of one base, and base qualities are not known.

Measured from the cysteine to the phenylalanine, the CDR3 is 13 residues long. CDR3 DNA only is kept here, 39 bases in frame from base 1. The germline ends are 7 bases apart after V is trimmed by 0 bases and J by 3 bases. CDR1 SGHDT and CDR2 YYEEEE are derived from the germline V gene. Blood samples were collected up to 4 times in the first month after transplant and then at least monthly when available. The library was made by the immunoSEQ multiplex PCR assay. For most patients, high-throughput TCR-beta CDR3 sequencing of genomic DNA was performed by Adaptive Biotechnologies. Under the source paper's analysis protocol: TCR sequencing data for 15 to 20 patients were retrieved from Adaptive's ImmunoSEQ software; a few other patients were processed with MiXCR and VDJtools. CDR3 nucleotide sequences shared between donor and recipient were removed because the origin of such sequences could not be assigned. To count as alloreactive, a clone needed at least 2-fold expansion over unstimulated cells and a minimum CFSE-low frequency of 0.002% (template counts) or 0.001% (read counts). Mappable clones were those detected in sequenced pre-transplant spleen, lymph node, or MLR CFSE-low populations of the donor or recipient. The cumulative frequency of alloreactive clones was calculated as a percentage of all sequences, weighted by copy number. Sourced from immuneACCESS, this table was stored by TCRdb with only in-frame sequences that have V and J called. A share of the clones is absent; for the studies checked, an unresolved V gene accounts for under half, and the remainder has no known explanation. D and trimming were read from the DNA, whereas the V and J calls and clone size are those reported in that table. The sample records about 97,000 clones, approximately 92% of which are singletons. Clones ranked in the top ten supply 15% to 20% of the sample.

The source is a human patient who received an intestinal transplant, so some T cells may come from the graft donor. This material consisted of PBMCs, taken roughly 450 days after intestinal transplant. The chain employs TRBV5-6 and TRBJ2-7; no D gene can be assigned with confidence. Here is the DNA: TGTGCCAGCAGCTTGGGAACACACTACGAGCAGTACTTC. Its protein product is CASSLGTHYEQYF.